Many counts were recorded for the clone carrying this T cell receptor beta chain. What it binds is unknown. Per the germline V gene, CDR1 is MNHEY and CDR2 is SMNVEV (reference sequence). Trimming removed 3 bases at V and 4 bases at J, with 9 bases between. The CDR3 extends over 13 amino acids. TCR alpha and beta CDR3 regions were amplified from RNA using iRepertoire nested multiplex PCR. One entry per CDR3 protein, called by TCRdb with MiXCR from the multiplex PCR reads. The sample consists of more than 100,000 distinct CDR3 sequences, around 30% of them appearing once. The sample belongs to a study of glioma-infiltrating T cells. Study results and caveats: Tissue-blood divergence was below expectation in non-neoplastic patients, above in gliomas. Very few CDR3 sequences were shared between tissue and blood.

V and J are TRBV27 and TRBJ1-2; weak D call: TRBD1 (6 bases). Source material: glioma tissue, nonneoplastic brain tissue, or PBMCs (not recorded which). The sequence was collected from a human donor with low-grade glioma or glioblastoma, undergoing nonglioma brain surgery, or in good health (not recorded which). In DNA, the CDR3 is TGTGCCAGCAGTTTGACAGGAACCTATGGCTACACCTTC. It specifies CASSLTGTYGYTF.